This T cell receptor beta chain was obtained from a study of shared clonotypes between healthy human individuals. Germline V lookup: CDR1 PRHDT, CDR2 FYEKMQ (reference sequence). Trimming cost V 2 bases and J 3 bases, with 7 bases left between them. CDR3 size: 13 residues. Profiled with immunoSEQ multiplex PCR; TCRdb holds only in-frame clones, not every one. Of about 870,000 clones in the sample, about 91% were seen once. As defined, naive CD8 cells were CD45RO-negative and positively selected for CCR7, with terminally differentiated effector memory CD45RA+ cells excluded. A note on this clone: Its antigen is currently unknown.

Study observations and caveats: The naive CD4 repertoires of a handful of donors were compared, and roughly 5% of clonotypes were shared. Rarefaction curves obtained for sorted subsets showed sequencing incomplete despite large depth. The study generally estimated greater richness for naive than memory subsets.

The rearrangement uses TRBV13 and TRBJ2-5; D might be TRBD1 (5 bases). This sequence was found in a man aged 25-40 years in good health. Input material: naive CD8+ T cells sorted from blood. In DNA form, the CDR3 reads TGTGCCAGCAGCTTAAGCAGGGAAGAGACCCAGTACTTC. Amino acid sequence: CASSLSREETQYF.